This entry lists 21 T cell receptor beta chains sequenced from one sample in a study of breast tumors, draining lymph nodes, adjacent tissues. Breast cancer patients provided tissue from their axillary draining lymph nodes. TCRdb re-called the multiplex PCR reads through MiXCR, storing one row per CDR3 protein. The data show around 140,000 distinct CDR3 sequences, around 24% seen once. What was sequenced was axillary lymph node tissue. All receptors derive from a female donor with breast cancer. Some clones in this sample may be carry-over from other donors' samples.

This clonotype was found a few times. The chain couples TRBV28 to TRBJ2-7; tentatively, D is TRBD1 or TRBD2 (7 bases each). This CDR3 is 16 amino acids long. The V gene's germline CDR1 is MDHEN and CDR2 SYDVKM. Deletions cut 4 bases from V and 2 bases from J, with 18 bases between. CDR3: CASSSQGGTSPYEQYF. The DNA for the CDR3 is TGTGCCAGCAGTTCCCAGGGGGGGACCAGTCCCTACGAGCAGTACTTC. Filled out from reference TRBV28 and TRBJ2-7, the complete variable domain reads DVKVTQSSRYLVKRTGEKVFLECVQDMDHENMFWYRQDPGLGLRLIYFSYDVKMKEKGDIPEGYSVSREKKERFSLILESASTNQTSMYLCASSSQGGTSPYEQYFGPGTRLTVT.

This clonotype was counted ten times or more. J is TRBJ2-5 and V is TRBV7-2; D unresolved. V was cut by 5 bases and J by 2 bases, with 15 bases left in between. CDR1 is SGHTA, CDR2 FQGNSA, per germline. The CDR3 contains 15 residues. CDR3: CASSRRVGPQETQYF. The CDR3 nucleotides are TGTGCCAGCAGCCGCCGGGTAGGACCACAAGAGACCCAGTACTTC.

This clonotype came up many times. CDR3 DNA: TGTGCCAGCAGTTACACCAGCTCCTACGAGCAGTACTTC. It yields the protein CASSYTSSYEQYF. The rearrangement joins TRBV6-6 to TRBJ2-7; D gene uncertain. The V end was cut by 2 bases, the J end by 0 bases, with 5 bases between. Per germline, CDR1 MNHNY and CDR2 SVGAGI (reference sequence). There are 13 residues in the CDR3.

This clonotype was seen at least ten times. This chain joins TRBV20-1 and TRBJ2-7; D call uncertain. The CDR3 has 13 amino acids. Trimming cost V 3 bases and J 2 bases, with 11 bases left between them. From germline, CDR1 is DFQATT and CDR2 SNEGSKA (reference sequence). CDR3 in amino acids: CSARGPNPYEQYF. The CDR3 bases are TGCAGTGCTAGGGGCCCGAATCCCTACGAGCAGTACTTC.

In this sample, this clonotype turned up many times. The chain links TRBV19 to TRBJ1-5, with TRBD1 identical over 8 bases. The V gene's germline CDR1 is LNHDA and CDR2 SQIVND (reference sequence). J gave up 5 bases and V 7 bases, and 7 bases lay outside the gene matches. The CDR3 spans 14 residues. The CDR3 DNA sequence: TGTGCCAGTAATGACAGGGGAAGCTATCAGCCCCAGCATTTT. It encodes CASNDRGSYQPQHF.

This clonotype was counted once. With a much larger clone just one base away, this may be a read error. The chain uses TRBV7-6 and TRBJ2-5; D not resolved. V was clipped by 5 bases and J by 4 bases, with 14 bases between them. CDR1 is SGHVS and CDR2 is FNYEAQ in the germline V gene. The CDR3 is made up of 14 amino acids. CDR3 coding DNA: TGTGCCAGCAGCCCGATCAGTCCAGGAGAGACCCAGTACTTC. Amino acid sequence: CASSPISPGETQYF.

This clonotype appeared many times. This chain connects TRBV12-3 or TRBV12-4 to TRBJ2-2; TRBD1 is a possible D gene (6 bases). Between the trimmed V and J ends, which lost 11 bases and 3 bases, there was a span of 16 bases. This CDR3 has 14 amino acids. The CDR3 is CAGRGDTYTGELFF. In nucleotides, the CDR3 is TGTGCCGGACGAGGGGACACTTACACCGGGGAGCTGTTTTTT.

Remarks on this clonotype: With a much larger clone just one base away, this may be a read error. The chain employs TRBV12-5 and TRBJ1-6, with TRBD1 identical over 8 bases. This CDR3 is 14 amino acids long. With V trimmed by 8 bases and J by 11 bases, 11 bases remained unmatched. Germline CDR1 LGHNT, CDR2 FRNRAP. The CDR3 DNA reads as TGTGCTAGTCGCGGGGAGACAGGGGCACCACCCCTCCACTTT. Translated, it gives CASRGETGAPPLHF.

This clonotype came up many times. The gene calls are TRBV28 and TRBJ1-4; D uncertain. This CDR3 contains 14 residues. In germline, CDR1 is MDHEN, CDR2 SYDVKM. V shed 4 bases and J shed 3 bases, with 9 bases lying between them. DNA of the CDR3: TGTGCCAGCAGTTCCCGACGGTCTAATGAAAAACTGTTTTTT. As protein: CASSSRRSNEKLFF.

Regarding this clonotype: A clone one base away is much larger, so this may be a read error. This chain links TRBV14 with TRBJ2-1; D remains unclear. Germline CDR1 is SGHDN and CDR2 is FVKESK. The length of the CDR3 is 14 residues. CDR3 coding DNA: TGTGCCAGCAGCCAAGTCCTGGCCTACGATGAGCAGTTCTTC. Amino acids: CASSQVLAYDEQFF.

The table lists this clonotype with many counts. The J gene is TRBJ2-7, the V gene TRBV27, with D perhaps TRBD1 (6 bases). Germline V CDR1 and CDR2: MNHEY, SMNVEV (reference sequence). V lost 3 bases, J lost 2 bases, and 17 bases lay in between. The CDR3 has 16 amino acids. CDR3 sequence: CASSLPPTQGPYEQYF. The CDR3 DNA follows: TGTGCCAGCAGTTTGCCCCCTACACAGGGACCCTACGAGCAGTACTTC.

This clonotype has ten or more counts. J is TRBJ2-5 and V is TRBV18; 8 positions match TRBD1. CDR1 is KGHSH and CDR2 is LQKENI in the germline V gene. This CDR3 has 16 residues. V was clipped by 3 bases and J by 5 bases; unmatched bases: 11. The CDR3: CASSPLYQGARETQYF. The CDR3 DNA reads TGTGCCAGCTCACCCCTTTATCAGGGGGCCAGGGAGACCCAGTACTTC.

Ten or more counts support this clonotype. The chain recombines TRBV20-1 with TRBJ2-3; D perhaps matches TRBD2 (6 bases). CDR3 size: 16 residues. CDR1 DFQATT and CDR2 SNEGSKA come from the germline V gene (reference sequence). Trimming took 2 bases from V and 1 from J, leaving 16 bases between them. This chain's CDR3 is CSARSAGSVGTDTQYF. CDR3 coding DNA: TGCAGTGCTAGATCGGCCGGGAGTGTTGGCACAGATACGCAGTATTTT.

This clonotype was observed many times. CDR3 sequence: CASSFPNTGELFF. The CDR3 coding sequence is TGTGCCAGCAGTTTCCCTAACACCGGGGAGCTGTTTTTT. The chain recombines TRBV28 with TRBJ2-2; D uncertain. Germline V gene data show CDR1 as MDHEN and CDR2 as SYDVKM. Trimming removed 3 bases from V and 2 bases from J, with 4 bases in between. This CDR3 has 13 residues.

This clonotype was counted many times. This CDR3 reads CSASPISDTQYF. The CDR3 bases are TGCAGTGCTAGTCCAATTTCAGATACGCAGTATTTT. The chain employs TRBV20-1 and TRBJ2-3; D not certain. Trimming left V 3 bases short and J 4 bases short, with 8 bases between. This CDR3 is built from 12 residues. Germline V CDR1 and CDR2: DFQATT, SNEGSKA (reference sequence).

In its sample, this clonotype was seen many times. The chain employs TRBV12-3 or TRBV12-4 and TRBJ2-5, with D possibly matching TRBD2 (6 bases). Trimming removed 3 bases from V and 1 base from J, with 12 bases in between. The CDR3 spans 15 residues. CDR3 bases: TGTGCCAGCAGTTTCGACGGGGGAATCCAAGAGACCCAGTACTTC. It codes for CASSFDGGIQETQYF.

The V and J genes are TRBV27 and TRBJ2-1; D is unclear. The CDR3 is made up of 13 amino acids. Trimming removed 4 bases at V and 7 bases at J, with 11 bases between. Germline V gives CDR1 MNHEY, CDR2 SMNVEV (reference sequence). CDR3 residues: CASSSPWMNEQFF. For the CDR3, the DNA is TGTGCCAGCAGTTCACCTTGGATGAATGAGCAGTTCTTC.

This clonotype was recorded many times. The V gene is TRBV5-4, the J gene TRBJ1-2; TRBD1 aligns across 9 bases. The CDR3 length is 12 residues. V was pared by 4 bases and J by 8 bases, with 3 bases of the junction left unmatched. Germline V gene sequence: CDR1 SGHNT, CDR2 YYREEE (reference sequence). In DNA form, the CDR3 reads TGTGCCAGCAGCGGGACAGGGCAGGGCTACACCTTC. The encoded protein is CASSGTGQGYTF.

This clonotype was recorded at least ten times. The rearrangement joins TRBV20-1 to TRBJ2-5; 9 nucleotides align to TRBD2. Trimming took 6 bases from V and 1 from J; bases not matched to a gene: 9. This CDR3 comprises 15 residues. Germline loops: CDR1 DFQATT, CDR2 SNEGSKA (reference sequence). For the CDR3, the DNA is TGCAGTGCGACGAGGCGGGAGGGCCTCCAAGAGACCCAGTACTTC. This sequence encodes CSATRREGLQETQYF.

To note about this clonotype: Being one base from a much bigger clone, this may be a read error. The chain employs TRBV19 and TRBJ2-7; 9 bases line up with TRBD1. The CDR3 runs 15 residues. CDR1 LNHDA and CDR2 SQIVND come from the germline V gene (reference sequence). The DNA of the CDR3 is TGTGCCAGTAGTATAGACGGGACAGGGTTTTACGGGCAGTACTTC. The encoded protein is CASSIDGTGFYGQYF.

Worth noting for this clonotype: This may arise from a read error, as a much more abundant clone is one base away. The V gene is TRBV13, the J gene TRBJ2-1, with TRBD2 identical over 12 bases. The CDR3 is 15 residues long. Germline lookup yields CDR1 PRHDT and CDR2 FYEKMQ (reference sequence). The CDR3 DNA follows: TGTGCCAGCAGCAAGACTAGCGGGGGAGCTAATGAGCGGTTCTTC. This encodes CASSKTSGGANERFF. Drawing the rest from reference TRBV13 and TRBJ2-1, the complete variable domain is AAGVIQSPRHLIKEKRETATLKCYPIPRHDTVYWYQQGPGQDPQFLISFYEKMQSDKGSIPDRFSAQQFSDYHSELNMSSLELGDSALYFCASSKTSGGANERFFGPGTRLTVL.